This note documents a single TCR beta chain sequence. Its antigen is still unknown. This sample is part of a study of long-term antiretroviral therapy in people with HIV. Study-wide points: Blood sampling spanned 2004 to 2017, possibly under older ART regimens.

Researchers ran immunoSEQ v3.0 at survey level. Sequencing was performed with immunoSEQ multiplex PCR; in TCRdb, only in-frame clones are kept and a portion is missing. The sample holds roughly 20,000 clones, approximately 80% seen once. The source was unsorted PBMCs, collected 0.2 years after starting antiretroviral therapy. The sequence came from a woman in her forties with HIV.

As DNA, the CDR3 is TGCGCCAGCAGTCCCCGACAGGGTAATTATGGCTACACCTTC. Amino acid sequence: CASSPRQGNYGYTF. This rearrangement joins TRBV4-3 to TRBJ1-2; 7 bases fit TRBD1. The CDR3 sequence is 14 residues long. Germline CDR1 and CDR2: LGHNA and YSLEER. V gave up 6 bases and J gave up 5 bases; unmatched junction bases: 9.